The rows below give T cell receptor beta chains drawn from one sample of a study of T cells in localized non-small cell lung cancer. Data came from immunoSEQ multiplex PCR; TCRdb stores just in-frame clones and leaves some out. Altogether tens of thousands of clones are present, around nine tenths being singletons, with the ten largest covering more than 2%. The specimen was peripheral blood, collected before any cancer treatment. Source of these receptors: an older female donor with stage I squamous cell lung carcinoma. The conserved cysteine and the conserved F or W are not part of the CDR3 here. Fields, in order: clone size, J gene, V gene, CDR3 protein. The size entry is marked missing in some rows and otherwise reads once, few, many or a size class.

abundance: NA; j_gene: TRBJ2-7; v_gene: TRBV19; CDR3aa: ASGQDLASYEQY
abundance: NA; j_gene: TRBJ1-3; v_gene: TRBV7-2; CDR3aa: ASSLQASVGNTIY
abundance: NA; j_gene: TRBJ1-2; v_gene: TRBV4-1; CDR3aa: ASSSPGQRSDYGYT
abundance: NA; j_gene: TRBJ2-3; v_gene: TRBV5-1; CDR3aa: ASSLASGYSTDTQY
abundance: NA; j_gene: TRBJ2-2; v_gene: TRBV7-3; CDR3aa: ASSLVGRNTGELF
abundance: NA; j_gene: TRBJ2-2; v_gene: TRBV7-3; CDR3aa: ASSTIVGTTGELF
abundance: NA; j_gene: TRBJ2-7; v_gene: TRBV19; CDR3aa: ASSPYAFGQRDEQY
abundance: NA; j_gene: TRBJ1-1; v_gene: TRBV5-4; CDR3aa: ASGRGGMRNTEAF
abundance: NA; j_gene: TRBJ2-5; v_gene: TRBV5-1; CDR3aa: ASSWQGQETQY
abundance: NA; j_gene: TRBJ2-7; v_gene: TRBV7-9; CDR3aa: ASSLAGRIYEQY
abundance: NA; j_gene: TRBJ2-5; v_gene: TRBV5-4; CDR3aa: ASSSLAASGRVTQY
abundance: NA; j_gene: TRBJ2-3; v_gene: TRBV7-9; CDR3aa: ASSPSMTATDTQY
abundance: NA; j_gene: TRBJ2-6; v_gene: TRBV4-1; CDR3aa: ASSPGPSGGANVLT
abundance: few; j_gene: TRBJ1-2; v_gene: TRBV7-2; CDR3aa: ASSLETGDNYGYT
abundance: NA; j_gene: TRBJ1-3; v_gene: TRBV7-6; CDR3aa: ASSLRQGTGSGNTIY
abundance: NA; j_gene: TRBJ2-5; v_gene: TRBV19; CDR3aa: ASSKTQETQY
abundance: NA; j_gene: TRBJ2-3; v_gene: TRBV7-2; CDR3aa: ASSPFSDTQY
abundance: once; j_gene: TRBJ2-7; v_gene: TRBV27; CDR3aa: ASSLDGLAGQSSYEQY
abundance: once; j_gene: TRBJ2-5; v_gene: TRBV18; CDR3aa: ASSATSGEETQY
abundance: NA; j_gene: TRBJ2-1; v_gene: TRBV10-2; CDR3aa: ASLGRERLKEQF
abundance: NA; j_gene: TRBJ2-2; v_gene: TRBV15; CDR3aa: ATSRESEGGSGELF
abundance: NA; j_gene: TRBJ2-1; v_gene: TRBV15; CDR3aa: ATSRDRSRANEQF
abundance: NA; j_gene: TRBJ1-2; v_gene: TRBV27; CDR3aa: ASKTRDTNYGYT
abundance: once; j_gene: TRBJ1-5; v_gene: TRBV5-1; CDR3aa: ASSWGDGNQPQH
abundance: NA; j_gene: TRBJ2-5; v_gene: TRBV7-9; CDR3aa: ASSLGSSLETQY
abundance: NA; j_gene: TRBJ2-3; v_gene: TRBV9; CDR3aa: ASSGQGLTGTDTQY
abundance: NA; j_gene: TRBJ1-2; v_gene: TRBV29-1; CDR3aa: SVEGTGGYGYT